What follows describes a single TCR beta chain. This clonotype has more than one count but fewer than ten. It lacks a known antigen. Nothing much larger sits one base from this clone, and base qualities are not available. Based on the germline V gene (reference sequence), the CDR1 and CDR2 sequences are SEHNR and FQNEAQ. The CDR3 runs 14 residues from the cysteine to the phenylalanine. CDR3 DNA is the only sequence kept; it has 42 bases, read in frame from the first base. Deletion took 2 bases off V and 8 bases off J, with a span of 12 bases between the germline ends. The data are from a study of T cells in Graves' hyperthyroidism and ophthalmopathy (dated by TCRdb to 2018 to 2020). Turning to the overall study: Peripheral blood was collected at initial diagnosis, before any treatment. In about 6 Graves' hyperthyroidism patients, the study also compared T-cell repertoires from thyroid tissue with T-cell repertoires from blood. After blood sampling, hyperthyroidism patients were treated with methimazole at a starting dose of 30 mg daily, and ophthalmopathy patients were treated with high-dose intravenous methylprednisolone. According to the paper, TCR Vbeta CDR3 sequencing was carried out on over 130 peripheral blood samples, which came from under 50 ophthalmopathy, 70 to 80 hyperthyroidism and approximately 17 progressor patients. To identify distinguishing TCR V-J signatures, a discovery cohort of roughly 100 patients was used, comprising some 45 with Graves' ophthalmopathy and some 60 with stable Graves' hyperthyroidism. Prospective prediction of ophthalmopathy was tested in an independent validation cohort of fewer than 20 hyperthyroidism patients and 17 patients who later progressed to ophthalmopathy. The roughly 90 discovery patients were divided at random into training and test sets in a 7:3 ratio.

General study outcomes and caveats: In cross-validation, a model built on a 13 V-J signature told ophthalmopathy apart from stable hyperthyroidism with just under 90% sensitivity and about 81% specificity, and in testing the same model reached 80%/75%. Sample size was not statistically predetermined, and blinding of investigators to group allocation was not performed. In validation, the model predicted progression to ophthalmopathy a median of around 6.5 months before onset, with about 64% sensitivity and roughly 72% specificity. Most expanded thyroid clonotypes (frequency above 0.001) were also found in blood, which suggests that blood repertoires may mirror thyroid immune responses.

The TCR beta CDR3 regions were amplified from RNA transcripts. A first-round RT-PCR of the TCR CDR3 used the HTBI primer set with the Qiagen OneStep RT-PCR kit. The libraries were constructed in a second round of multiplex PCR and then size-selected and purified. The libraries were sequenced on an Illumina HiSeq2000 using paired-end 100 bp reads. The study's processing was this. SOAPnuke was used to process the raw data, removing reads that contained adapters or uncalled bases, had a mean Phred below 15, or lacked an exact match to the constant primer or identifier. COPE v1.2.5 was used to merge high-quality paired reads, and clonotypes were defined as unique nucleotide sequences. Clonotypes were aligned to IMGT TRBV, TRBD and TRBJ reference segments using MiTCR v1.1. The analysis was restricted to V-J combinations with a frequency above 0.0001, which together covered 98% to 99.2% of the repertoires. A TCS score was defined as the ratio between F50 (clonal expansion) and ExV (chaos), using BLOSUM62-based TCRdist between CDR3 peptides within each V-J. Welch's t-statistics and random forest reduced 514 V-J features to roughly 13, which were used in a naive Bayes classifier (R e1071). TCRdb trimmed the raw reads at Q25, called clones with MiXCR and kept productive beta chains. Here each entry gathers all rows of one CDR3 protein and keeps the most common genes and DNA. These V and J calls derive from TCRdb rather than the authors' analysis. The sample table shows roughly 530,000 distinct CDR3 sequences, and about a sixth are seen once. 17% of the sample is held by the ten biggest clonotypes.

In the ophthalmopathy patients, disease was moderately to severely active, with a Clinical Activity Score of 3 or more, a NOSPECS grade of 4 or more, and a duration of less than 3 months. Patients with uncontrolled infections, other autoimmune diseases, pregnancy or lactation were excluded. Diagnoses were based on clinical symptoms, serum thyroxine and TRAb, thyroid ultrasound and orbital computed tomography. Ficoll-Paque density gradient centrifugation was used to isolate PBMCs from around 9.1 ml of fresh peripheral blood. Total RNA was extracted with Trizol reagent, and quality was checked on an Agilent 2100 Bioanalyzer.

Sequenced input: blood. This sequence uses TRBV7-9 and TRBJ1-4; no D gene call is confident. The TCR originated in a woman aged 18-29 years with Graves' ophthalmopathy. For the CDR3, the sequence is CASSLSGNLEKLFF. In nucleotide form, the sequence is TGTGCCAGCAGCTTATCCGGGAACCTCGAAAAACTGTTTTTT.